The 22 T cell receptor beta chains in this list originate from one sample, sequenced in a study of control samples from healthy donors and cancer patients. The method was immunoSEQ multiplex PCR; TCRdb's version includes in-frame clones alone and lacks a portion of them. Altogether about 120,000 clones are present, 87% being singletons, with the ten largest covering around 9%. Sequencing input: blood. The receptors were sampled from a man aged 35-49 years in good health.

The chain uses TRBV5-1 and TRBJ2-3; TRBD1 agrees at 8 bases. CDR1 and CDR2 (germline): SGHRS, YFSETQ. V was pared by 2 bases and J by 5 bases, with 4 bases of the junction left unmatched. The CDR3 extends over 14 amino acids. In DNA, the CDR3 is TGCGCCAGCAGCTTCTGGACAGGGAGAGATACGCAGTATTTT. Translation: CASSFWTGRDTQYF.

V usage is TRBV19 and J usage is TRBJ1-1; D unclear. Trimming stripped 1 base from V and 1 base from J, with 10 bases between. The CDR3 totals 15 residues. The germline gives CDR1 LNHDA, CDR2 SQIVND (reference sequence). The CDR3 loop is CASSIGITTNTEAFF. Written as DNA, the CDR3 is TGTGCCAGTAGTATAGGGATAACCACGAACACTGAAGCTTTCTTT.

The V call is TRBV7-2, the J call TRBJ1-6; 9 nucleotides agree with TRBD1. The CDR3 has 15 amino acids. Germline CDR1 SGHTA, CDR2 FQGNSA. Trimming cost V 3 bases and J 11 bases; bases outside gene matches: 8. CDR3 region: CASSFLTGGITPLHF. The CDR3 region has the DNA TGTGCCAGCAGCTTTCTGACAGGGGGGATAACACCCCTCCACTTT.

J is TRBJ1-2 and V is TRBV24-1; D uncertain. The CDR3 spans 11 residues. Trimming cost V 9 bases and J 2 bases, with 6 bases left between them. The V gene's germline CDR1 is KGHDR and CDR2 SFDVKD. CDR3 in amino acids: CATLGNYGYTF. CDR3 DNA: TGTGCCACCCTGGGGAACTATGGCTACACCTTC.

This clone showed up just a few times. J is TRBJ1-2 and V is TRBV5-1; 8 nucleotides align to TRBD1. CDR3 length: 16 residues. V was clipped by 4 bases and J by 4 bases; unmatched bases: 12. Germline V gene sequence: CDR1 SGHRS, CDR2 YFSETQ. CDR3 nucleotides: TGCGCCAGCAGCCCACAAGGCGGGACAGGCGTCTATGGCTACACCTTC. Protein: CASSPQGGTGVYGYTF.

The chain carries TRBV24-1 and TRBJ1-5; no reliable D call. The CDR3 is made up of 13 amino acids. Trimming stripped 9 bases from V and 2 bases from J, with 10 bases between. Germline-derived CDR1 and CDR2 are KGHDR and SFDVKD. Here the CDR3 DNA reads TGTGCCACCTGTTTCGGGGGCAATCAGCCCCAGCATTTT. Its protein is CATCFGGNQPQHF.

CDR3 sequence (DNA): TGTGCCAGCAGCTTAGTAGGGACAGGGTCCCGTGGGGATACGCAGTATTTT. It yields the protein CASSLVGTGSRGDTQYF. The chain has TRBV11-2 and TRBJ2-3; the match to TRBD1 covers 9 bases. The CDR3 loop spans 17 amino acids. V gave up 1 base and J gave up 6 bases; unmatched junction bases: 11. Germline CDR1 is SGHAT and CDR2 is FQNNGV.

This sequence joins TRBV7-7 and TRBJ2-5; possible D gene TRBD1, 5 bases. Germline V gene lookup returns CDR1 SSHAT and CDR2 FNYEAQ (reference sequence). V gave up 3 bases and J gave up 1 base, with 12 bases separating them. This CDR3 is 15 amino acids long. The CDR3 loop reads CASSLNQGGQETQYF. The CDR3 DNA follows: TGTGCCAGCAGCTTGAATCAGGGTGGCCAAGAGACCCAGTACTTC.

The genes are TRBV25-1 and TRBJ1-6, with D perhaps matching TRBD1 (5 bases). Germline CDR1 MGHDK, CDR2 SYGVNS. The CDR3 sequence is 14 residues long. Trimming pared 8 bases from V and 10 bases from J, leaving 18 bases between. The CDR3 DNA reads TGTGCCAGCCGAGTTGGGGGTGGGAGCTCACCCCTCCACTTT. Its translation is CASRVGGGSSPLHF.

The rearrangement links TRBV6-6 to TRBJ1-3; 7 bases are a match to TRBD1. V lost 5 bases, J lost 0 bases, and 7 bases stayed unmatched. This CDR3 comprises 16 residues. The germline CDR1 and CDR2 sequences are MNHNY and SVGAGI (reference sequence). CDR3 region: CASSLTGQYSGNTIYF. The DNA for the CDR3 is TGTGCCAGCAGTCTCACGGGACAGTACTCTGGAAACACCATATATTTT.

The rearrangement uses TRBV7-9 and TRBJ2-1, with 8 bases that match TRBD2. The CDR3 is 18 amino acids. The V gene's germline CDR1 is SEHNR and CDR2 FQNEAQ (reference sequence). V lost 4 bases and J lost 4; bases outside the gene matches: 15. The CDR3 loop is CASSSNGEQRGPYNEQFF. CDR3 DNA: TGTGCCAGCAGCTCCAATGGTGAACAGCGGGGGCCGTACAATGAGCAGTTCTTC.

This chain joins TRBV14 and TRBJ2-5; TRBD1 matches 7 bases. The V segment lost 0 bases and the J segment 5 bases; nucleotides outside the gene matches: 9. There are 16 residues in the CDR3. Germline-derived CDR1 and CDR2 are SGHDN and FVKESK. The chain's CDR3 is CASSQDLTGLSETQYF. DNA for the CDR3: TGTGCCAGCAGCCAAGATTTGACAGGGCTCTCGGAGACCCAGTACTTC.

This sequence joins TRBV19 and TRBJ2-4; a weak D match, TRBD2 (7 bases). V was clipped by 3 bases and J by 0 bases, with 15 bases between them. This CDR3 is 17 amino acids long. CDR1 and CDR2 from the germline V gene are LNHDA and SQIVND (reference sequence). DNA of the CDR3: TGTGCCAGTAGTATGTCAGGGAGGGGGATAGCCAAAAACATTCAGTACTTC. This sequence encodes CASSMSGRGIAKNIQYF.

This sequence joins TRBV6-4 and TRBJ1-2; 9 bases agree with TRBD1. This CDR3 has 16 residues. The germline gives CDR1 MRHNA, CDR2 SNTAGT. After removal of 0 bases from V and 6 bases from J, the junction contained 8 bases not matched to a gene. The CDR3 is CASSDSPGTGSNGYTF. The CDR3 nucleotides are TGTGCCAGCAGTGACTCCCCCGGGACAGGGTCGAATGGCTACACCTTC.

The chain links TRBV6-5 to TRBJ2-2; tentatively, D is TRBD1 (6 bases). This CDR3 is 14 amino acids long. Germline CDR1 reads MNHEY; CDR2 reads SVGAGI. V lost 6 bases, J lost 6 bases, and 14 bases lay in between. This chain's CDR3 is CASRLLKGAGELFF. In DNA, the CDR3 is TGTGCCAGCAGACTACTCAAGGGGGCCGGGGAGCTGTTTTTT.

The chain carries TRBV10-2 and TRBJ1-4; D ambiguous. V lost 6 bases and J lost 3, with 17 bases in between. Germline V gene sequence: CDR1 WSHSY, CDR2 SAAADI. CDR3 length: 16 amino acids. The CDR3 loop is CASSSPSGAANEKLFF. The CDR3, as DNA: TGCGCCAGCAGCTCCCCTTCGGGCGCGGCTAATGAAAAACTGTTTTTT.

The rearrangement uses TRBV19 and TRBJ1-1, with D perhaps TRBD1 (5 bases). Trimming shortened V by 4 bases and J by 5 bases, and 5 bases separated the two germline ends. Germline V lookup: CDR1 LNHDA, CDR2 SQIVND (reference sequence). This CDR3 is 11 amino acids long. The CDR3 DNA reads TGTGCCAGTAGTAGGGGGACTGAAGCTTTCTTT. Amino acid sequence: CASSRGTEAFF. Complete variable domain (other parts from reference TRBV19 and TRBJ1-1): DGGITQSPKYLFRKEGQNVTLSCEQNLNHDAMYWYRQDPGQGLRLIYYSQIVNDFQKGDIAEGYSVSREKKESFPLTVTSAQKNPTAFYLCASSRGTEAFFGQGTRLTVV.

The sample holds one count of this clone. CDR3 in amino acids: CASSYPTGSYEQYF. CDR3 coding DNA: TGTGCCAGCAGTTACCCCACGGGCTCCTACGAGCAGTACTTC. This chain uses TRBV6-2 or TRBV6-3 with TRBJ2-7; D remains unclear. Germline CDR1 is MNHEY and CDR2 is SVGEGT. The CDR3 covers 14 residues. Trimming pared 2 bases from V and 0 bases from J, leaving 8 bases between.

This chain links TRBV6-5 with TRBJ2-4; TRBD1 might be the D (6 bases). The V end was cut by 2 bases, the J end by 6 bases, with 17 bases between. The CDR3 spans 16 residues. Germline CDR1 and CDR2: MNHEY and SVGAGI. CDR3 bases: TGTGCCAGCAGTTACGTGAGCACAGGGAAGAGAAACATTCAGTACTTC. Amino acid sequence: CASSYVSTGKRNIQYF.

This chain uses TRBV30 with TRBJ1-3; D is unclear. V lost 3 bases and J 0 bases, leaving 12 bases between the germline ends. This CDR3 has 15 residues. Germline lookup yields CDR1 GTSNPN and CDR2 SVGIG (reference sequence). DNA for the CDR3: TGTGCCTGGAGACGTAAGACGAGCTCTGGAAACACCATATATTTT. Residues: CAWRRKTSSGNTIYF.

This clone was recorded a few times. J is TRBJ1-5 and V is TRBV21-1; TRBD1, the table's D call, lacks a check against the DNA. TRBV21-1 corresponds to a pseudogene. The CDR3 is 16 residues long. CDR3 sequence: CASSKHRGKGIQPQHF. The CDR3 nucleotides are TGTGCCAGCAGCAAACACAGGGGGAAGGGGATCCAGCCCCAGCATTTT.

In regard to this clone: A junction end diverges from the germline sequence, so it may reflect a read error. Other nucleotide sequences from this sample produce the same CDR3. The J gene is TRBJ2-3, the V gene TRBV3-1 (or the pseudogene TRBV3-2); 8 nucleotides agree with TRBD2. The CDR3 is made up of 14 amino acids. Germline V gene lookup returns CDR1 LGHDT and CDR2 YNNKEL (reference sequence). DNA of the CDR3: TGTGCCAGCAGCCAACGCGGGGGGCCGGATACACAGTATTTT. Protein: CASSQRGGPDTQYF.